This is a list of T cell receptor beta chains from one sample in a study of T cell repertoires in cytomegalovirus infection. TCRdb itself ran the reads through MiXCR, one entry per CDR3 protein. Among a few hundred thousand distinct CDR3 sequences listed, 9.5% were seen once. The sequenced material came from PBMCs. These receptors were collected from a human donor in good health (CMV status not recorded). Some clones in this sample may be carry-over from other donors' samples. Both conserved end residues are part of each CDR3. A D gene is named only where the DNA matches it firmly. Rows give clone size only sometimes, using once, few, many, or a class for an expanded clone.

many	TRBV7-2	.	TRBJ2-3	TGTGCCAGCAGCTTAACTCGAGAGTACACAGATACGCAGTATTTT	CASSLTREYTDTQYF
many	TRBV7-2	.	TRBJ2-7	TGTGCCAGCAGCTTAGCACCTACCGGGGGCGAGCAGTACTTC	CASSLAPTGGEQYF
.	TRBV2	TRBD2	TRBJ2-1	TGTGCCAGCAGGCCTAGCGGGTTCGCCTACAATGAGCAGTTCTTC	CASRPSGFAYNEQFF
many	TRBV11-3	.	TRBJ1-1	TGTGCCAGCAGCTTGATAGGGGTCACTGAAGCTTTCTTT	CASSLIGVTEAFF
many	TRBV7-2	.	TRBJ1-6	TGTGCCAGCAGCTTAGAGGCCAATAATTCACCCCTCCACTTT	CASSLEANNSPLHF
many	TRBV7-3	.	TRBJ2-3	TGTGCCAGCAGCCCGACTGGAGGGGGGGGCGACACAGATACGCAGTATTTT	CASSPTGGGGDTDTQYF
many	TRBV12-3/TRBV12-4	.	TRBJ1-3	TGTGCCAGCAGCCGTAAGGCTGGAAACACCATATATTTT	CASSRKAGNTIYF
few	TRBV18	TRBD1	TRBJ1-1	TGTGCCAGCTCACCGAAGAAGACAGGGGGAAACACTGAAGCTTTCTTT	CASSPKKTGGNTEAFF
.	TRBV12-5	TRBD1	TRBJ2-1	TGTGCTAGTGGTTCAGGACAGGGATCCTACAATGAGCAGTTCTTC	CASGSGQGSYNEQFF
.	TRBV28	TRBD2	TRBJ2-7	TGTGCCAGCAGTCCCCCCGGGAGGGACGAGCAGTACTTC	CASSPPGRDEQYF
many	TRBV6-5	TRBD2	TRBJ2-4	TGTGCCAGCAGTTACTCGCGCGGGAGGGCCGGCAAAAACATTCAGTACTTC	CASSYSRGRAGKNIQYF
.	TRBV27	.	TRBJ2-5	TGTGCCAGCAGCCCCGGGTGGGGCGAGACCCAGTACTTC	CASSPGWGETQYF
many	TRBV7-6	.	TRBJ2-3	TGTGCCAGCAGCTTAGCGCACGGGAGAGGAGATACGCAGTATTTT	CASSLAHGRGDTQYF
few	TRBV11-2	TRBD2	TRBJ2-5	TGTGCCAGCAGCTTATTTGGCGGGGGGACCCAAGAGACCCAGTACTTC	CASSLFGGGTQETQYF
.	TRBV11-2	.	TRBJ2-2	TGTGCCAGCCAGCAGGGGGGAAGAACCGGGGAGCTGTTTTTT	CASQQGGRTGELFF
many	TRBV28	.	TRBJ1-1	TGTGCCAGCAGTTTAACCACAGGGTCGGCTTTCTTT	CASSLTTGSAFF
few	TRBV19	.	TRBJ1-5	TGTGCCAGTAGGGGGAACGTAGACAATCAGCCCCAGCATTTT	CASRGNVDNQPQHF
few	TRBV6-1	TRBD1	TRBJ1-6	TGTGCCAGCGGCAAAAGACAGGGGGCGAAGGATAATTCACCCCTCCACTTT	CASGKRQGAKDNSPLHF
.	TRBV20-1	.	TRBJ2-5	TGCAGTGCTTATGTGGGGGACGGGGAGACCCAGTACTTC	CSAYVGDGETQYF
.	TRBV6-2/TRBV6-3	TRBD1	TRBJ2-7	TGTGCCAGCAGTCCACAGGGGTGGGAGCAGTACTTC	CASSPQGWEQYF
few	TRBV7-2	.	TRBJ2-5	TGTGCCAGCAGCCTTCGTCGGGCGGAAGAGACCCAGTACTTC	CASSLRRAEETQYF
.	TRBV20-1	.	TRBJ2-2	TGCAGTGCCGTTAACCAGGCGAACACCGGGGAGCTGTTTTTT	CSAVNQANTGELFF
.	TRBV18	.	TRBJ2-3	TGTGCCAGCTCACCAAGGGGCCCGGAGGGAGATACGCAGTATTTT	CASSPRGPEGDTQYF
many	TRBV28	.	TRBJ2-6	TGTGCCAGCACCATCGGAATATTCGGTTCTGGGGCCAACGTCCTGACTTTC	CASTIGIFGSGANVLTF